This T cell receptor (beta chain) was observed in a study of blood T cell repertoires in COVID-19. The CDR3 has 13 residues. Trimming took 6 bases from V and 0 from J, leaving 5 bases between them. Germline lookup yields CDR1 WNHNN and CDR2 SYGVQD (reference sequence). Libraries were prepared by immunoSEQ multiplex PCR; TCRdb keeps only in-frame clonotypes and omits some of them. The top ten clones hold approximately 3.7% of a sample with around 140,000 clones, 75% to 90% of them seen once. The sample consisted of PBMCs or T cells enriched from blood (not recorded which). V and J are TRBV10-1 and TRBJ2-2, with D unresolved. The receptor was derived from a middle-aged woman who had been exposed to COVID-19. CDR3 nucleotides: TGCGCCAGCAGATCTTCGAACACCGGGGAGCTGTTTTTT. Amino acid sequence: CASRSSNTGELFF.